This T cell receptor beta chain was documented in a study of Ad26.COV2.S vaccination and SARS-CoV-2 variants. This sample's treatment: over 15 received Ad26.COV2.S at low or high dose, single or two shots; five or six received placebo; per-sample allocation not given. On day 63 after the first injection, vaccine and placebo recipients gave samples. Germline V gene sequence: CDR1 GTSNPN, CDR2 SVGIG (reference sequence). The CDR3 length is 12 residues. The junction had 6 bases not matched to a gene; V was cut back by 5 bases and J by 6 bases. With regard to this clone: Its antigen is unidentified.

Overall study findings and caveats: Comparable non-spike TCR breadth was observed in vaccine and placebo recipients.

Using immunoSEQ multiplex PCR, the repertoire was profiled, and TCRdb retains in-frame clones only, with some absent. This table has approximately 480,000 clones, around 85% appearing once. Here the sequenced sample was peripheral blood, taken in a trial of Ad26.COV2.S vaccine versus placebo. The clonotype originates from a person aged 18-60 years who received the Ad26.COV2.S COVID-19 vaccine or a placebo. The chain is built from TRBV30 and TRBJ1-1; 7 nucleotides align to TRBD1. CDR3 residues: CAWSDREPEAFF. Written as DNA, the CDR3 is TGTGCCTGGTCAGACAGGGAGCCTGAAGCTTTCTTT.